This entry features one T cell receptor (beta chain) sequence. Source study methods: Amplification of reference gene primers was used by the study to estimate nucleated cell counts. The repertoire was sequenced with immunoSEQ multiplex PCR; TCRdb's copy has only in-frame clones and lacks some. That table gives V, J and clone size, and the DNA gave D and trimming. The data contain roughly 200,000 clones, around nine tenths of them singletons. The data originate from a study of blood T cell repertoires in COVID-19. Study context: There were acute and convalescent COVID-19 samples, and they came from the United States, Italy and Spain. T cells, B-cell-depleted T cells, or PBMCs supplied cDNA or gDNA.

After removal of 5 bases from V and 0 bases from J, the junction contained 5 bases not matched to a gene. Germline values: CDR1 SEHNR, CDR2 FQNEAQ (reference sequence). CDR3 size: 16 residues. V and J are TRBV7-9 and TRBJ2-2, with TRBD1 matching 8 bases. Sequenced input: peripheral blood. This sequence originates from a woman aged 40-49 years who had recovered from COVID-19. The CDR3 sequence is CASSPGQAANTGELFF. Here the CDR3 DNA reads TGTGCCAGCAGCCCGGGACAGGCTGCGAACACCGGGGAGCTGTTTTTT.